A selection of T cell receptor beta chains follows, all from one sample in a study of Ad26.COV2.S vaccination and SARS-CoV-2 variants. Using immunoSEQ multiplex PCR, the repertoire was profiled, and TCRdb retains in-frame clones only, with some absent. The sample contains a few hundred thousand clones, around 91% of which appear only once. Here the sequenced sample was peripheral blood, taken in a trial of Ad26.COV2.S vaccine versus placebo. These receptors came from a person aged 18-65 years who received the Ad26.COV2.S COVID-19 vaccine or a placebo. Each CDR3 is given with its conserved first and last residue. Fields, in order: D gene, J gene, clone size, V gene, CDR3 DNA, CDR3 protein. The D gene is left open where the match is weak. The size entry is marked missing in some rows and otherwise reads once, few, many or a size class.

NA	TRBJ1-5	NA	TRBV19	TGTGCCAGTAGTATAGGGGACCGGGTAGGACCCCAGCATTTT	CASSIGDRVGPQHF
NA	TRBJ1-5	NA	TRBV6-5	TGTGCCAGCAGTTATAGCAGCAATCAGCCCCAGCATTTT	CASSYSSNQPQHF
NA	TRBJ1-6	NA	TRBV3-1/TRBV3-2	TGTGCCAGCAGCCACGAGGGTACCAATTCACCCCTCCACTTT	CASSHEGTNSPLHF
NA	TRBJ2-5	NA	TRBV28	TGTGCCAGCGCCTCGGCCGCCGAAGAGACCCAGTACTTC	CASASAAEETQYF
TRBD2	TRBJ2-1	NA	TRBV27	TGTGCCAGCAGTTTCTCCCAGGAAATCCCGGGGGGTGAGCAGTTCTTC	CASSFSQEIPGGEQFF
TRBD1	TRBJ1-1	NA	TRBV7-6	TGTGCCAGCAGCTCCCCCGGGACAGAGATGAACACTGAAGCTTTCTTT	CASSSPGTEMNTEAFF
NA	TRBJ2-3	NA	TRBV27	TGTGCCAGCAGTTTCGGCGGGGTTGGCACAGATACGCAGTATTTT	CASSFGGVGTDTQYF
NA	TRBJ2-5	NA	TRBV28	TGTGCCAGCACCCTAAGGGGGGGACACGGGGGTGGAGAGACCCAGTACTTC	CASTLRGGHGGGETQYF
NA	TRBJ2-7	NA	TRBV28	TGTGCCAGCAGTTTCTCGCCGGGGTTAGCGGAACACTACGAGCAGTACTTC	CASSFSPGLAEHYEQYF
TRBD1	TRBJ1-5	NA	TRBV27	TGTGCCAGCAGTTTAGCGGCAGGGGGCTCCCCCAATCAGCCCCAGCATTTT	CASSLAAGGSPNQPQHF
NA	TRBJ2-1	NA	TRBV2	TGTGCCAGCAGTGGGCCGGCGGACTCCTACAATGAGCAGTTCTTC	CASSGPADSYNEQFF
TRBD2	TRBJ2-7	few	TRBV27	TGTGCCAGCAGTTTATATCCCGGGACTAGCGGGAGGGGCGAGAACGAGCAGTACTTC	CASSLYPGTSGRGENEQYF
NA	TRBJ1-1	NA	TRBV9	TGTGCCAGCAGCGTCCGTCTGGGCACTGAAGCTTTCTTT	CASSVRLGTEAFF
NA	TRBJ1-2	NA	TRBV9	TGTGCCAGCAGCGGCAATGGCTACACCTTC	CASSGNGYTF
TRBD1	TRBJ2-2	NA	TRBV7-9	TGTGCCAGCATAGGGGACAGGCTAGGACGGGACACCGGGGAGCTGTTTTTT	CASIGDRLGRDTGELFF
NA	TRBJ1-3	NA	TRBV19	TGTGCCAGTAGGGACCGGTGGGACGGATACTCTGGAAACACCATATATTTT	CASRDRWDGYSGNTIYF
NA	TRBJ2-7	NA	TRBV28	TGTGCCAGCAGTTCAGGAGGGGGCGGATACGAGCAGTACTTC	CASSSGGGGYEQYF
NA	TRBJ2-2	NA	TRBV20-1	TGCAGTGCTAGGGGCCCTAAGGAGCTGTTTTTT	CSARGPKELFF
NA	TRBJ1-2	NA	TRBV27	TGTGCCAGCAGTCCAGGGAGCAACTATGGCTACACCTTC	CASSPGSNYGYTF
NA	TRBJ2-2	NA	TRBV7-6	TGTGCCAGCAGCCCCCAAGTGGGCCCGAACACCGGGGAGCTGTTTTTT	CASSPQVGPNTGELFF